This T cell receptor beta chain emerged from a study of OX40 agonist ivuxolimab in advanced cancers. On the study more broadly: The drug used for patients, ivuxolimab, was an agonistic anti-OX40 (CD134) antibody. Among those treated, three patients had partial responses, one with hepatocellular carcinoma and two with cutaneous melanoma. In this trial design, patients received ivuxolimab intravenously at 0.01 to 10 mg/kg every 2 weeks.

The CDR3 sequence is 13 residues long. Deletions cut 5 bases from V and 11 bases from J, with 16 bases between. Germline CDR1 reads SGHTA; CDR2 reads FQGNSA. Method: immunoSEQ multiplex PCR; TCRdb's copy keeps in-frame clones and lacks some. The data show around 77,000 clones, roughly 80% seen once. Study-wide results and limits: Low normalized clonal expansion also occurred in some nonresponding patients.

Note on this clone: Its cognate antigen is unknown.

V is TRBV7-2 and J is TRBJ1-5, with a possible D match to TRBD1 (6 bases). Sequencing used CD4+ or CD8+ T cells sorted from blood, obtained in a trial of the OX40 agonist ivuxolimab. This TCR was sampled from an adult with an advanced solid tumor such as melanoma, head and neck, liver or kidney cancer. The CDR3 here is CASSPFRGNAQHF. Here the CDR3 DNA reads TGTGCCAGCAGCCCCTTCAGGGGTAATGCCCAGCATTTT.